This T cell receptor (beta chain) was identified during a study of T cell repertoires in cytomegalovirus infection. Study as a whole: Alongside well-studied HLA-B-restricted CMV epitopes, recently identified HLA-C-restricted CMV epitopes were also used. Public signatures in TCR beta pointed to CMV infection and matching HLA type.

One entry per CDR3 protein results from TCRdb running MiXCR on the reads. The data contain hundreds of thousands of distinct CDR3 sequences, around 32% of them seen just once; the ten biggest clones take up about an eighth. Study outcomes and limitations: The study identified carriers of CMV plus the relevant HLA from cumulative public TCR beta family frequency. In two of eight donors, the top clonotype was HLA-C-restricted CMV-specific.

Germline lookup yields CDR1 SNHLY and CDR2 FYNNEI. With V trimmed by 3 bases and J by 0 bases, 5 bases remained unmatched. The CDR3 covers 18 residues. Comments on this clonotype: Its antigen is still unknown.

Sequenced material: cultured CD8+ T cells from PBMCs, taken from culture after CMV antigen stimulation. J is TRBJ2-2 and V is TRBV2, with 12 bases aligning to TRBD2. The sequence was collected from a human donor in good health (CMV status not recorded). Some clones in this sample may be carry-over from other donors' samples. In DNA form, the CDR3 reads TGTGCCAGCAGTGATTCGACTAGCGGGGGCCCGAACACCGGGGAGCTGTTTTTT. Amino acid sequence: CASSDSTSGGPNTGELFF.